This T cell receptor beta chain is from a study of T cell responses to AZD1222 COVID-19 vaccine. Study-level points and caveats: The span of vaccine-associated CD4 TCRs extended across spike, with dominance at 160-218 and 743-854.

V was pared by 9 bases and J by 4 bases, with 3 bases of the junction left unmatched. The CDR3 runs to 13 residues. Germline V gene data show CDR1 as LGHDT and CDR2 as YNNKEL (reference sequence). The protocol was immunoSEQ multiplex PCR, while the TCRdb copy is restricted to in-frame clones and leaves out a portion. Of 90,000 to 150,000 clones listed, approximately 92% are singletons. This clone was observed a single time. Its antigen remains unknown. The sample consisted of peripheral blood, taken 28 days after the second dose of the MenACWY control vaccine. This sequence was found in an adult who received the MenACWY meningococcal vaccine as a control. The V call is TRBV3-1 (or the pseudogene TRBV3-2), the J call TRBJ2-7, with 13 positions matching TRBD2. DNA of the CDR3: TGTGCCAGGACGACTAGCGGGGGGTACGAGCAGTACGTC. It encodes CARTTSGGYEQYV.